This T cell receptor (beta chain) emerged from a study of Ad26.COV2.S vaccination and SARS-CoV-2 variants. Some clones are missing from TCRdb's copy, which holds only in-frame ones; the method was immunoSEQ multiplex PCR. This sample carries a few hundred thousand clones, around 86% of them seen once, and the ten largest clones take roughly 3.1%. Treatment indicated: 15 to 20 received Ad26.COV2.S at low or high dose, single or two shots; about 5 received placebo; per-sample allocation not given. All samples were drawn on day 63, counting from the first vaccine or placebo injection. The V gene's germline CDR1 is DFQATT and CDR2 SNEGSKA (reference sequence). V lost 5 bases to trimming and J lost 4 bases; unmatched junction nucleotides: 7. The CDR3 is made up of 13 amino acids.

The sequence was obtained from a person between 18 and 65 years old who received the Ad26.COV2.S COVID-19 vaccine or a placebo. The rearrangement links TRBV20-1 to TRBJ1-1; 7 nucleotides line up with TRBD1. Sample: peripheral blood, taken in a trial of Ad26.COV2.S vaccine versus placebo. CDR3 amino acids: CSAGDRVSTEAFF. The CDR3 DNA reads TGCAGTGCTGGTGACAGGGTAAGCACTGAAGCTTTCTTT.